This T cell receptor beta chain originates from a study of shared clonotypes between healthy human individuals. With regard to this clone: The sample contains more than one DNA sequence encoding this CDR3.

Selected positively for CCR7 and CD45RO-negative, naive CD8 cells excluded terminally differentiated effector memory CD45RA+ cells. TCRdb keeps only in-frame clones here, not all; method: immunoSEQ multiplex PCR. The sample carries around 620,000 clones, around 96% recorded once. The receptor was derived from a woman aged 25-40 years in good health. Sequencing was performed on naive CD8+ T cells sorted from blood.

The CDR3 DNA reads TGTGCCAGCAGCTTAGGCAGAGAGACCCAGTACTTC. It is translated as CASSLGRETQYF. The rearrangement uses TRBV13 and TRBJ2-5; the D is unclear. The CDR3 covers 12 residues. CDR1 and CDR2 from the germline V gene are PRHDT and FYEKMQ (reference sequence). With 0 bases removed from V and 4 bases from J, the gap between germline ends came to 3 bases.